This TCR beta chain was recovered during a study of blood T cell repertoires in COVID-19. About the research overall: The study drew acute and convalescent COVID-19 samples from the United States, Italy and Spain. In each case, the material was cDNA or gDNA derived from T cells, B-cell-depleted T cells, or PBMCs.

In the original analysis: Amplification of reference gene primers provided the estimated nucleated cell counts. Assay used: immunoSEQ multiplex PCR; TCRdb lists only in-frame clones, some missing. D and trimming come from the DNA, and the V and J calls and clone size come from that table. This sample yields about 80,000 clones, of which roughly four fifths are seen a single time; just over 20% belongs to the top ten. The J segment lost 4 bases and the V segment lost 6 bases, leaving 6 bases of the junction unmatched. CDR1 is MDHEN, CDR2 SYDVKM, per germline. The CDR3 is 14 residues long. V is TRBV28 and J is TRBJ1-1; 9 nucleotides match TRBD1. This TCR was recovered from a human donor in a cohort sampled during active COVID-19. The specimen was peripheral blood. The CDR3 DNA reads as TGTGCCAGCAGCCCACAGGGGGCGACCACTGAAGCTTTCTTT. This translates into CASSPQGATTEAFF.